A single sample is the source of the 24 T cell receptor beta chains below, sequenced in a study of T-cell reconstitution after alpha-beta-depleted transplantation in children listed by TCRdb under 2016. Libraries were prepared through PCR. Sequencing was carried out with an Illumina HiSeq 2500. TCR libraries were prepared with molecular barcoding, using unique molecular identifiers to normalize TCRbeta repertoire quantification. TCRdb trimmed the raw reads at Q25, called clones with MiXCR and kept productive beta chains. Identical CDR3 protein sequences are pooled into one entry, listed with their most common genes and DNA. Counted in this sample were approximately 490,000 distinct CDR3 sequences; about 10% of them appeared once. Around 2% of the sample lies in the top ten. The sample's treatment or condition label, decoded: allogeneic hematopoietic cell transplantation with graft depleted of TCRalphabeta T cells and CD19 B cells.

The sequences come from PBMCs, collected before TCRalphabeta/CD19-depleted stem cell transplant. Receptors originate from a child aged 2-15 years with inherited bone marrow failure, due to receive a stem cell transplant.

The table lists this clonotype with many counts. This chain's CDR3 is CSARLAPYNEQFF. The CDR3 DNA reads TGCAGCGCTAGACTAGCGCCCTACAATGAGCAGTTCTTC. The chain couples TRBV29-1 to TRBJ2-1; 8 bases are shared with TRBD2. This CDR3 contains 13 residues. With 7 bases clipped from V and 2 bases from J, the junction kept 4 bases outside the gene matches. Germline loops: CDR1 SQVTM, CDR2 ANQGSEA.

As for this clonotype: A much larger clone lies a single base off, so this may be a read error. In nucleotides, the CDR3 is TGCGCCAGCAGCTTGGAGTCAGGCCCTAGTAGATCTGTGGCCAACGTCCTGACTTTC. Its translation: CASSLESGPSRSVANVLTF. The chain recombines TRBV5-1 with TRBJ2-6, with unresolved D. Germline CDR1 reads SGHRS; CDR2 reads YFSETQ. The CDR3 totals 19 residues. Complete variable domain (other parts from reference TRBV5-1 and TRBJ2-6): KAGVTQTPRYLIKTRGQQVTLSCSPISGHRSVSWYQQTPGQGLQFLFEYFSETQRNKGNFPGRFSGRQFSNSRSEMNVSTLELGDSALYLCASSLESGPSRSVANVLTFGAGSRLTVL.

This clonotype was counted between two and nine times. The chain recombines TRBV20-1 with TRBJ1-5, with D unclear. Trimming shortened V by 7 bases and J by 5 bases, and 18 bases separated the two germline ends. The CDR3 has 14 amino acids. Germline values: CDR1 DFQATT, CDR2 SNEGSKA (reference sequence). The DNA for the CDR3 is TGCAGTGTACGCGAGGCCGTCAGCCATCAGCCCCAGCATTTT. This encodes CSVREAVSHQPQHF.

The chain carries TRBV24-1 and TRBJ2-7, with 9 bases matching TRBD2. Germline loops: CDR1 KGHDR, CDR2 SFDVKD. J lost 3 bases, V lost 6 bases, and 8 bases had no gene match. The CDR3 runs to 15 residues. The CDR3: CATSRAGGPLYEQYF. The CDR3 DNA reads TGTGCCACCAGTCGTGCGGGAGGGCCCCTCTACGAGCAGTACTTC.

The sample holds many counts of this clonotype. V and J are TRBV6-1 and TRBJ2-4, with D perhaps matching TRBD2 (6 bases). The CDR3 extends over 17 amino acids. The V gene's germline CDR1 is MNHNS and CDR2 SASEGT. The ends were cut back, 2 bases at V and 0 bases at J, with 14 bases in the middle. CDR3 protein: CASSEFVVGRAKNIQYF. Here the CDR3 DNA reads TGTGCCAGCAGTGAATTCGTGGTCGGGAGAGCCAAAAACATTCAGTACTTC.

This clonotype was detected many times. The chain carries TRBV30 and TRBJ2-5; unclear D gene. Deletions cut 3 bases from V and 4 bases from J, with 12 bases between. There are 13 residues in the CDR3. Per the germline V gene, CDR1 is GTSNPN and CDR2 is SVGIG (reference sequence). The CDR3 reads CAWSSGVGETQYF. For the CDR3, the DNA is TGTGCCTGGAGCAGTGGAGTTGGAGAGACCCAGTACTTC. Full variable domain (outside the CDR3, taken from reference TRBV30 and TRBJ2-5): SQTIHQWPATLVQPVGSPLSLECTVEGTSNPNLYWYRQAAGRGLQLLFYSVGIGQISSEVPQNLSASRPQDRQFILSSKKLLLSDSGFYLCAWSSGVGETQYFGPGTRLLVL.

In its sample, this clonotype was seen many times. The chain links TRBV7-7 to TRBJ2-5, with D unresolved. Germline V gene data show CDR1 as SSHAT and CDR2 as FNYEAQ (reference sequence). The ends were cut back, 3 bases at V and 5 bases at J, with 10 bases in the middle. This CDR3 contains 13 residues. CDR3 nucleotide sequence: TGTGCCAGCAGCTTTCAGGTCTGGGAGACCCAGTACTTC. Residues: CASSFQVWETQYF.

This clonotype was counted many times. The chain joins TRBV20-1 to TRBJ1-3; D is unclear. This CDR3 has 11 amino acids. Per germline, CDR1 DFQATT and CDR2 SNEGSKA (reference sequence). With 7 bases removed from V and 4 bases from J, the gap between germline ends came to 8 bases. DNA for the CDR3: TGCAGTGTCCGAGCGGGAAACACCATATATTTT. This sequence encodes CSVRAGNTIYF.

This sequence joins TRBV7-9 and TRBJ2-1, with TRBD1 as a possible D gene (6 bases). Germline CDR1 reads SEHNR; CDR2 reads FQNEAQ (reference sequence). V dropped 0 bases and J dropped 0 bases, with 6 bases sitting between them. The CDR3 consists of 15 residues. CDR3 coding DNA: TGTGCCAGCAGCTTAGCGGGACACTCCTACAATGAGCAGTTCTTC. Its protein is CASSLAGHSYNEQFF.

V gene TRBV27 combines with J gene TRBJ2-7; D unresolved. V lost 6 bases and J 0 bases, leaving 12 bases between the germline ends. Germline loops: CDR1 MNHEY, CDR2 SMNVEV (reference sequence). The CDR3 runs to 14 residues. The CDR3 region is CASRALALSYEQYF. The CDR3 nucleotides are TGTGCCAGCAGGGCCTTGGCCCTCTCCTACGAGCAGTACTTC.

This clonotype was seen at least ten times. The J gene is TRBJ2-7, the V gene TRBV4-3; possible D gene TRBD1, 5 bases. The CDR3 has 15 residues. Germline CDR1 LGHNA, CDR2 YSLEER. V was cut by 0 bases and J by 5 bases, with 14 bases left in between. Written as DNA, the CDR3 is TGCGCCAGCAGCCAAGATCGGGTTAGGGGCCACGAGCAGTACTTC. It translates to CASSQDRVRGHEQYF.

This clonotype was recorded many times. The rearrangement joins TRBV21-1 to TRBJ2-1; the table's D call, TRBD1, was not checked against the DNA. TRBV21-1 has pseudogene status. The CDR3 is 15 amino acids. The CDR3, as DNA: TGTGCCAGCAGCAAACCCATGTCCTTCTACAATGAGCAGTTCTTC. Residues: CASSKPMSFYNEQFF.

There are many counts of this clonotype. The chain uses TRBV4-2 and TRBJ1-2; D is undetermined. The germline V gene encodes CDR1 LGHNA and CDR2 YNFKEQ. V was trimmed by 0 bases and J by 1 base, leaving 12 bases between them. The CDR3 contains 16 residues. CDR3 DNA: TGTGCCAGCAGCCAAGACGTACAGAATCTTAACTATGGCTACACCTTC. Its translation: CASSQDVQNLNYGYTF.

At least ten counts were recorded for this clonotype. The chain employs TRBV13 and TRBJ2-7; 14 positions match TRBD2. V lost 5 bases to trimming and J lost 4 bases; unmatched junction nucleotides: 10. The CDR3 is made up of 17 amino acids. Germline V CDR1 and CDR2: PRHDT, FYEKMQ (reference sequence). Here the CDR3 reads CASSAGPGTSGSYEQYF. In nucleotides, the CDR3 is TGTGCCAGCAGCGCGGGGCCTGGGACTAGCGGGAGTTACGAGCAGTACTTC.

This clonotype came up many times. The rearrangement uses TRBV7-2 and TRBJ2-2; D is possibly TRBD2 (5 bases). V lost 1 base to trimming and J lost 6 bases, with 18 bases between them. The CDR3 extends over 17 amino acids. Germline V gene lookup returns CDR1 SGHTA and CDR2 FQGNSA. The CDR3 nucleotides are TGTGCCAGCAGCTTAGGGCCGAACGGGATAAATTCCGGGGAGCTGTTTTTT. Translated: CASSLGPNGINSGELFF.

This clonotype has ten or more counts. The chain links TRBV12-3 or TRBV12-4 to TRBJ2-3, with D tentatively TRBD1 (6 bases). The CDR3 sequence is 17 residues long. V lost 1 base and J 7 bases, leaving 21 bases between the germline ends. The CDR3 reads CASSLVLGGPSGYTQYF. The CDR3 DNA reads as TGTGCCAGCAGTTTAGTCCTAGGGGGTCCCTCCGGGTATACGCAGTATTTT.

This clonotype was detected many times. The gene calls are TRBV11-2 and TRBJ2-7, with 11 bases that match TRBD2. The CDR3 has 16 residues. Per the germline V gene, CDR1 is SGHAT and CDR2 is FQNNGV. With V trimmed by 4 bases and J by 2 bases, 7 bases remained unmatched. CDR3 DNA sequence: TGTGCCAGCAGCTCAGCAACTAGCGGGGGCCCCTACGAGCAGTACTTC. This sequence encodes CASSSATSGGPYEQYF.

This chain joins TRBV4-1 and TRBJ1-1; possible D gene TRBD1, 5 bases. The V end lost 2 bases, the J end lost 3 bases, and 13 bases lay between the germline ends. CDR3 size: 15 residues. Germline CDR1 MGHRA, CDR2 YSYEKL. The CDR3 protein is CASSQSKRGYTEAFF. CDR3 nucleotide sequence: TGCGCCAGCAGCCAAAGTAAACGGGGGTACACTGAAGCTTTCTTT.

The chain carries TRBV7-8 and TRBJ2-5, with no clear D. The ends were cut back, 0 bases at V and 0 bases at J, with 5 bases in the middle. This CDR3 has 14 amino acids. Germline V CDR1 and CDR2: SGHVS, FQNEAQ. The CDR3 sequence is CASSLAPDQETQYF. CDR3 coding DNA: TGTGCCAGCAGCTTAGCTCCGGACCAAGAGACCCAGTACTTC. Based on the CDR3 plus reference TRBV7-8 and TRBJ2-5, the full variable domain is GAGVSQSPRYKVAKRGQDVALRCDPISGHVSLFWYQQALGQGPEFLTYFQNEAQLDKSGLPSDRFFAERPEGSVSTLKIQRTQQEDSAVYLCASSLAPDQETQYFGPGTRLLVL.

This clonotype has more than one count but fewer than ten. The chain employs TRBV4-3 and TRBJ1-3, with 8 bases aligning to TRBD1. The V and J ends lost 0 bases and 4 bases, in that order; junction bases with no gene match: 8. Germline-derived CDR1 and CDR2 are LGHNA and YSLEER. The CDR3 spans 17 residues. DNA for the CDR3: TGCGCCAGCAGCCAAGAGCCGACAGGGGCAGAGGGAAACACCATATATTTT. Residues: CASSQEPTGAEGNTIYF.

The table lists this clonotype with many counts. This chain uses TRBV28 with TRBJ2-7; TRBD2 aligns across 11 bases. J was trimmed by 6 bases and V by 5 bases; bases with no gene match: 3. Germline values: CDR1 MDHEN, CDR2 SYDVKM. The CDR3 extends over 13 amino acids. The CDR3 bases are TGTGCCAGCAGTCCGGGACTAGCGGCCGAGCAGTACTTC. Translation gives CASSPGLAAEQYF. The variable domain in full, completed from reference TRBV28 and TRBJ2-7, reads DVKVTQSSRYLVKRTGEKVFLECVQDMDHENMFWYRQDPGLGLRLIYFSYDVKMKEKGDIPEGYSVSREKKERFSLILESASTNQTSMYLCASSPGLAAEQYFGPGTRLTVT.

This clonotype has ten or more counts. J is TRBJ2-5 and V is TRBV27; tentatively, D is TRBD2 (6 bases). The germline V and J ends were trimmed by 10 bases and 1 base, with 13 bases remaining between them. The germline V gene has CDR1 MNHEY and CDR2 SMNVEV (reference sequence). The CDR3 covers 13 residues. The DNA of the CDR3 is TGTGCCACCCTTCAGCGGGCCCAAGAGACCCAGTACTTC. Residues: CATLQRAQETQYF.

At least ten counts were recorded for this clonotype. V usage is TRBV7-2 and J usage is TRBJ2-1; D may match TRBD1 or TRBD2 (5 bases each). Germline loops: CDR1 SGHTA, CDR2 FQGNSA. Trimming cost V 5 bases and J 0 bases, with 11 bases left between them. The CDR3 is made up of 15 amino acids. The CDR3: CASSPSGHSYNEQFF. CDR3 sequence (DNA): TGTGCCAGCAGCCCAAGCGGACACTCCTACAATGAGCAGTTCTTC.

In this sample, this clonotype turned up many times. The rearrangement joins TRBV27 to TRBJ2-1; D unresolved. V was cut by 3 bases and J by 15 bases, with 12 bases left in between. Germline assignment: CDR1 MNHEY and CDR2 SMNVEV (reference sequence). This CDR3 is 11 amino acids long. This chain's CDR3 is CASSFGQERFF. The DNA of the CDR3 is TGTGCCAGCAGTTTTGGTCAGGAACGGTTCTTC.